Listed here is a single TCR beta chain. Only in-frame clones appear in the TCRdb table, and some are missing; sequencing was by immunoSEQ multiplex PCR. The sample comprises some 90,000 clones, 87% of which are singletons, and approximately 20% rests with the top ten. The sample originates from a study of blood T cell repertoires in COVID-19. Study background: Material from acute and convalescent COVID-19 was sourced from the United States, Italy and Spain.

CDR1 and CDR2 from the germline V gene are WSHSY and SAAADI. This CDR3 has 15 amino acids. The V gene end was trimmed by 3 bases and the J gene end by 1 base; junction bases not matched to a gene: 2. The receptor was derived from an older woman with COVID-19, enrolled during active disease. The sample comprised peripheral blood. J is TRBJ2-5 and V is TRBV10-2, with 10 bases aligning to TRBD2. This CDR3 is CASSDLAGAQETQYF. The CDR3, as DNA: TGCGCCAGCAGTGATCTAGCGGGGGCCCAAGAGACCCAGTACTTC.